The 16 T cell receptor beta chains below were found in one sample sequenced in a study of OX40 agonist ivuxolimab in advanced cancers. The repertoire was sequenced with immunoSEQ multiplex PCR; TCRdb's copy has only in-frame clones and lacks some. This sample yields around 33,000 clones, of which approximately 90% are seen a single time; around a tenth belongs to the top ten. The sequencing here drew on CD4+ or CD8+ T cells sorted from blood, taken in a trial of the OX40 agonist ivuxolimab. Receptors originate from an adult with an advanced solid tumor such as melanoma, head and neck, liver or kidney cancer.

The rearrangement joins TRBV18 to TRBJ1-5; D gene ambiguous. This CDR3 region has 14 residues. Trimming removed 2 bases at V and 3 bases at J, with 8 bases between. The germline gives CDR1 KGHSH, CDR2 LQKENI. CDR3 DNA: TGTGCCAGCTCACCAGGACCGGTCAATCAGCCCCAGCATTTT. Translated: CASSPGPVNQPQHF. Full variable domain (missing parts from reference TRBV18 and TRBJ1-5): NAGVMQNPRHLVRRRGQEARLRCSPMKGHSHVYWYRQLPEEGLKFMVYLQKENIIDESGMPKERFSAEFPKEGPSILRIQQVVRGDSAAYFCASSPGPVNQPQHFGDGTRLSIL.

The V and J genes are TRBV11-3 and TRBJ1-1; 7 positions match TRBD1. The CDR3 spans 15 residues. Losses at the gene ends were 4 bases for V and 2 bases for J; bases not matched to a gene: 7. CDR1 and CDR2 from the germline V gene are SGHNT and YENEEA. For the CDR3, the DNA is TGTGCCAGCAGCTCCGTGGGGACAGCTAACACTGAAGCTTTCTTT. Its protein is CASSSVGTANTEAFF.

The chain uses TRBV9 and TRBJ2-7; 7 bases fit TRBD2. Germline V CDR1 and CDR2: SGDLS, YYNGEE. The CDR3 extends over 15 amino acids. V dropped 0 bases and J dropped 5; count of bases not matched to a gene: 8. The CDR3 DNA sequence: TGTGCCAGCAGCGTAGATAATGCGGGAGACCACGAGCAGTACTTC. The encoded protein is CASSVDNAGDHEQYF.

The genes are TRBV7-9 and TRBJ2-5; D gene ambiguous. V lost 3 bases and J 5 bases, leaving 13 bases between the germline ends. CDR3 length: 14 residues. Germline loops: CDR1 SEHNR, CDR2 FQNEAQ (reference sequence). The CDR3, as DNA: TGTGCCAGCAGCTTTTTGAGTGCACTGGAGACCCAGTACTTC. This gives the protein CASSFLSALETQYF.

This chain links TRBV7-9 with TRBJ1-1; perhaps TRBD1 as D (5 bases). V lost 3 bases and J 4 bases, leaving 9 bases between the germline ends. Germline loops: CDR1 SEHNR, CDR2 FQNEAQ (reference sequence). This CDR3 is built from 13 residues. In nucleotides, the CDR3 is TGTGCCAGCAGCTTGGGTCAGGGCACTGAAGCTTTCTTT. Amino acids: CASSLGQGTEAFF.

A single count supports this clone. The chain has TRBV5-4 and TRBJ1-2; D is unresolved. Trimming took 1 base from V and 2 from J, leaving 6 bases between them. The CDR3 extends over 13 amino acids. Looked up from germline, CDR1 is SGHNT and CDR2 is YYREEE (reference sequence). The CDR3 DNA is TGTGCCAGCAGCTTGACGAAGAACTATGGCTACACCTTC. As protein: CASSLTKNYGYTF.

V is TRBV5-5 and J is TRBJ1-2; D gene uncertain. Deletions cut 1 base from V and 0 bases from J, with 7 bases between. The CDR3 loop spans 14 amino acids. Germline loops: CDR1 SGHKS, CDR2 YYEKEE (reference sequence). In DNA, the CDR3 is TGTGCCAGCAGCTTGTGGCGTTCTAACTATGGCTACACCTTC. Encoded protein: CASSLWRSNYGYTF.

In nucleotides, the CDR3 is TGTGCCAGCAGTTTATCTCAGGGAGTCCGCGAGCAGTACTTC. The encoded protein is CASSLSQGVREQYF. This sequence joins TRBV27 and TRBJ2-7; the D call may be TRBD1 or TRBD2 (5 bases each). The CDR3 sequence is 14 residues long. CDR1 and CDR2 (germline): MNHEY, SMNVEV (reference sequence). Trimming left V 0 bases short and J 6 bases short, with 12 bases between.

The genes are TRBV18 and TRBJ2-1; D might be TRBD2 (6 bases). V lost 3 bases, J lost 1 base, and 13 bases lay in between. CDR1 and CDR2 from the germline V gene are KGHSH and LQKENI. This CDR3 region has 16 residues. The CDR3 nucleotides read TGTGCCAGCTCACCTTTTTCGGCGGGATCCTACAATGAGCAGTTCTTC. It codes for CASSPFSAGSYNEQFF.

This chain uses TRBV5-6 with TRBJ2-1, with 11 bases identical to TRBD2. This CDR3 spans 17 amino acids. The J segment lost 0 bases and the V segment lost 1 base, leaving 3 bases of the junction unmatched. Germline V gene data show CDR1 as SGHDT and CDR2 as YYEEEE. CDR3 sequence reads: CASSLPGLADSYNEQFF. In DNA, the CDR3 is TGTGCCAGCAGCTTGCCGGGACTAGCGGACTCCTACAATGAGCAGTTCTTC.

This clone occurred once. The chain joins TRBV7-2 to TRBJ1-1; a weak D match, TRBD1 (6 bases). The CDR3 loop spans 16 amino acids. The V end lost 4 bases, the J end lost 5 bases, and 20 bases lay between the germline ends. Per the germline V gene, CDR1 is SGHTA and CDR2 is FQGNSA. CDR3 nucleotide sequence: TGTGCCAGCAGCTCTAGGGGGGCAGCACAAAGGACTGAAGCTTTCTTT. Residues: CASSSRGAAQRTEAFF.

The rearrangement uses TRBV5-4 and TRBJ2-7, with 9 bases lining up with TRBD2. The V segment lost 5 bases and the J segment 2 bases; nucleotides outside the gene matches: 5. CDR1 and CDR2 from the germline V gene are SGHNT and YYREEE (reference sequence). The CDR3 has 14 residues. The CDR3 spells CASSFLAGPYEQYF. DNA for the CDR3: TGTGCCAGCAGTTTCCTAGCGGGACCCTACGAGCAGTACTTC.

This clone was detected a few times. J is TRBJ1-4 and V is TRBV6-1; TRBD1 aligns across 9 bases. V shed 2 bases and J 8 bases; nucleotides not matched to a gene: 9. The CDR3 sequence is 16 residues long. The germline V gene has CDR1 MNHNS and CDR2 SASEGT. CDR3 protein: CASSEFEGQGYEKLFF. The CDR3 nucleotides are TGTGCCAGCAGTGAATTCGAGGGACAGGGATACGAAAAACTGTTTTTT.

The CDR3 coding sequence is TGTGCCAGCAGTTTAGGGCTAGCGGGAGGGCCCGGGGAGCTGTTTTTT. Amino acids: CASSLGLAGGPGELFF. The chain recombines TRBV28 with TRBJ2-2; 12 bases are a match to TRBD2. The germline V gene encodes CDR1 MDHEN and CDR2 SYDVKM. The CDR3 runs 16 residues. Trimming took 2 bases from V and 6 from J; bases not matched to a gene: 4.

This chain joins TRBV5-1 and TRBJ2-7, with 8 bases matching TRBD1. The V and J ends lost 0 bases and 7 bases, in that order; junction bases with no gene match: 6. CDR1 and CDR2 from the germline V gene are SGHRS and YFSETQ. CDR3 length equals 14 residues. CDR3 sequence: CASSLETGGREQYF. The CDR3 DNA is TGCGCCAGCAGCTTGGAAACAGGGGGACGTGAGCAGTACTTC. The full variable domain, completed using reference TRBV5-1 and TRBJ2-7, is KAGVTQTPRYLIKTRGQQVTLSCSPISGHRSVSWYQQTPGQGLQFLFEYFSETQRNKGNFPGRFSGRQFSNSRSEMNVSTLELGDSALYLCASSLETGGREQYFGPGTRLTVT.

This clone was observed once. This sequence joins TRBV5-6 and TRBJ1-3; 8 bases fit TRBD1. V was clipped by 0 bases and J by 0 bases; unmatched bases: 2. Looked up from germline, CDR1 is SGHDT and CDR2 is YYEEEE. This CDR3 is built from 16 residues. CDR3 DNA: TGTGCCAGCAGCTTGGACAGGGGGACCTCTGGAAACACCATATATTTT. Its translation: CASSLDRGTSGNTIYF.